The 22 T cell receptor beta chains below come from one sample, sequenced in a study of shared clonotypes between healthy human individuals (dated by TCRdb to the early 2020s). The library was produced with the immunoSEQ multiplex PCR assay. TCRdb took this table from immuneACCESS and kept in-frame rearrangements with V and J called. Such tables lack part of the clones; where checked against another copy, unresolved V genes explain under half of the gap, and the rest is unexplained. Recorded for this sample are about 1 million clones; around 82% of them occurred a single time. The ten largest clones add up to approximately 0.56% of the sample. The material sequenced was memory CD4+ T cells from PBMCs. Taken with the paper, the label for cell subset or site translates to: CD45RA-negative fraction. The receptors originated from a man aged 18 to 29 in good health. Some clones in this sample may be carry-over from other donors' samples.

The chain couples TRBV5-1 to TRBJ2-6; D possibly corresponds to TRBD1 (5 bases). Germline V gives CDR1 SGHRS, CDR2 YFSETQ. The CDR3 has 17 residues. Trimming removed 4 bases from V and 1 base from J, with 15 bases in between. CDR3 sequence (DNA): TGCGCCAGCAGCCAGCAGATACAGGCGTCTGGGGCCAACGTCCTGACTTTC. Translating gives CASSQQIQASGANVLTF.

This chain joins TRBV7-9 and TRBJ1-2; D gene uncertain. The V gene lost 3 bases and the J gene lost 5 bases, with 7 bases spanning the gap. Looked up from germline, CDR1 is SEHNR and CDR2 is FQNEAQ (reference sequence). CDR3 length: 12 amino acids. The CDR3 spells CASSFGLYGYTF. The CDR3, as DNA: TGTGCCAGCAGCTTCGGTCTATATGGCTACACCTTC.

Only a few counts were recorded for this clone. This sample includes further DNA sequences coding for the same CDR3. This chain connects TRBV18 to TRBJ1-2, with TRBD1 matching 7 bases. CDR1 is KGHSH, CDR2 LQKENI, per germline. The V and J ends lost 6 bases and 3 bases, in that order; junction bases with no gene match: 4. CDR3 length equals 13 residues. The CDR3 nucleotides are TGTGCCAGCTCCCGACAGGGTGACTATGGCTACACCTTC. Residues: CASSRQGDYGYTF.

The gene calls are TRBV19 and TRBJ2-7; D is possibly TRBD1 or TRBD2 (6 bases each). CDR1 is LNHDA, CDR2 SQIVND, per germline (reference sequence). This CDR3 has 13 residues. V was shortened by 4 bases and J by 5 bases, with 12 bases between the two germline ends. The CDR3 DNA sequence: TGTGCCAGTAGTAAGGGGGGCCGTAACGAGCAGTACTTC. Translated, it gives CASSKGGRNEQYF.

The genes are TRBV6-6 and TRBJ1-3; TRBD1 matches 7 bases. Unmatched junction bases numbered 7, after V lost 6 bases and J lost 2 bases. Germline V gives CDR1 MNHNY, CDR2 SVGAGI (reference sequence). CDR3 length: 15 residues. CDR3 nucleotide sequence: TGTGCCAGCAGCCCTTACACAGGGGCTGGAAACACCATATATTTT. This codes for CASSPYTGAGNTIYF.

This rearrangement joins TRBV6-4 to TRBJ1-1; tentatively, D is TRBD1 (6 bases). The CDR3 covers 13 residues. Germline CDR1 MRHNA, CDR2 SNTAGT. Trimming removed 5 bases at V and 6 bases at J, with 13 bases between. The CDR3 DNA is TGTGCCAGCAGTATAGAACAGGGATCTGAAGCTTTCTTT. It encodes CASSIEQGSEAFF.

On this clone: At the DNA level, this CDR3 is encoded by other sequences in the same sample as well. The CDR3 here is CASSLTGGFEQYF. The DNA of the CDR3 is TGTGCCAGCAGTTTAACAGGGGGCTTTGAGCAGTACTTC. The rearrangement links TRBV28 to TRBJ2-7, with 9 nucleotides matching TRBD1. CDR1 is MDHEN and CDR2 is SYDVKM in the germline V gene. The CDR3 has 13 residues. The J segment lost 7 bases and the V segment lost 2 bases, leaving 3 bases of the junction unmatched.

V and J are TRBV7-3 and TRBJ2-4, with 12 bases identical to TRBD2. After removal of 5 bases from V and 8 bases from J, the junction contained 7 bases not matched to a gene. Germline lookup yields CDR1 SGHTA and CDR2 FQGTGA. This CDR3 region has 15 residues. The CDR3 DNA reads TGTGCCAGCAGCCCGACTAGCGGGAGCGGTGACATTCAGTACTTC. Translation gives CASSPTSGSGDIQYF.

This clone showed up just once. The J gene is TRBJ1-5, the V gene TRBV27; D is unresolved. Germline V gene data show CDR1 as MNHEY and CDR2 as SMNVEV (reference sequence). V was shortened by 6 bases and J by 3 bases, with 12 bases between the two germline ends. The CDR3 covers 14 residues. CDR3 nucleotide sequence: TGTGCCAGCAGAGGTCCCTCCCTCAATCAGCCCCAGCATTTT. Amino acid sequence: CASRGPSLNQPQHF.

This CDR3 is CASSEAWLAATGELFF. CDR3 sequence (DNA): TGTGCCAGCAGTGAAGCCTGGCTAGCGGCAACCGGGGAGCTGTTTTTT. The chain uses TRBV6-1 and TRBJ2-2, with TRBD2 identical over 7 bases. Germline CDR1 MNHNS, CDR2 SASEGT. The CDR3 contains 16 residues. The junction had 6 bases not matched to a gene; V was cut back by 0 bases and J by 5 bases.

V and J are TRBV5-4 and TRBJ2-1, with D uncertain. Trimming pared 6 bases from V and 3 bases from J, leaving 19 bases between. The CDR3 contains 16 residues. Germline values: CDR1 SGHNT, CDR2 YYREEE (reference sequence). The CDR3 spells CASTSSSVPDYNEQFF. CDR3 DNA sequence: TGTGCCAGCACCAGTAGCTCTGTTCCGGACTACAATGAGCAGTTCTTC.

This chain joins TRBV6-1 and TRBJ1-5; 7 nucleotides agree with TRBD1. Unmatched junction bases numbered 7, after V lost 5 bases and J lost 6 bases. The germline gives CDR1 MNHNS, CDR2 SASEGT. The CDR3 totals 14 residues. In DNA, the CDR3 is TGTGCCAGCAGTCCACAGGGGCGCAGTCAGCCCCAGCATTTT. Translation gives CASSPQGRSQPQHF.

The CDR3 DNA sequence: TGTGCCAGCAGCTTAGGATCAGACGTTGAAGCTTTCTTT. It is translated as CASSLGSDVEAFF. This chain joins TRBV7-2 and TRBJ1-1; D unresolved. Germline values: CDR1 SGHTA, CDR2 FQGNSA. V dropped 1 base and J dropped 7 bases, with 10 bases sitting between them. The CDR3 runs to 13 residues.

This chain joins TRBV10-2 and TRBJ1-5; a possible D gene is TRBD1 (6 bases). V was shortened by 4 bases and J by 1 base, with 11 bases between the two germline ends. Germline V CDR1 and CDR2: WSHSY, SAAADI. The CDR3 consists of 15 residues. The CDR3 reads CASSAAGVSNQPQHF. The CDR3 DNA is TGCGCCAGCAGTGCTGCAGGGGTAAGCAATCAGCCCCAGCATTTT.

The CDR3 protein is CASTPGTSGVNTQYF. CDR3 coding DNA: TGTGCCAGTACCCCTGGGACTAGCGGGGTCAATACGCAGTATTTT. This rearrangement joins TRBV19 to TRBJ2-3, with 13 positions matching TRBD2. CDR1 is LNHDA and CDR2 is SQIVND in the germline V gene (reference sequence). The CDR3 length is 15 residues. Trimming removed 7 bases from V and 7 bases from J; junction bases left unmatched: 8.

The chain joins TRBV7-3 to TRBJ2-1; D may be TRBD2 (5 bases). This CDR3 contains 13 residues. Looked up from germline, CDR1 is SGHTA and CDR2 is FQGTGA. Trimming pared 4 bases from V and 9 bases from J, leaving 13 bases between. CDR3 sequence reads: CASSSLVAGEQFF. The CDR3 DNA reads TGTGCCAGCAGCTCCCTGGTGGCGGGTGAGCAGTTCTTC.

This clone came up a few times. The chain joins TRBV6-1 to TRBJ1-2, with TRBD1 matching over 9 bases. Germline loops: CDR1 MNHNS, CDR2 SASEGT. J was trimmed by 1 base and V by 5 bases; bases with no gene match: 2. There are 14 residues in the CDR3. This chain's CDR3 is CASSWDRDNYGYTF. CDR3 bases: TGTGCCAGCAGTTGGGACAGGGATAACTATGGCTACACCTTC.

Comments on this clone: The same CDR3 is also encoded by other DNA sequences in this sample. The chain carries TRBV28 and TRBJ2-1; 12 bases agree with TRBD2. CDR1 and CDR2 from the germline V gene are MDHEN and SYDVKM. Trimming at V came to 4 bases and at J to 3 bases, leaving 4 bases not matched to a gene. This CDR3 spans 16 amino acids. As DNA, the CDR3 is TGTGCCAGCAGTTCGAGACTAGCGGGAGTCTACAATGAGCAGTTCTTC. This gives the protein CASSSRLAGVYNEQFF.

The V gene is TRBV27, the J gene TRBJ2-5; 10 nucleotides align to TRBD2. The CDR3 sequence is 16 residues long. CDR1 is MNHEY, CDR2 SMNVEV, per germline (reference sequence). Trimming at V came to 7 bases and at J to 7 bases, leaving 15 bases not matched to a gene. The chain's CDR3 is CASKPSGRAVMGTQYF. CDR3 DNA sequence: TGTGCCAGCAAGCCCAGCGGGAGGGCCGTTATGGGGACCCAGTACTTC.

The gene calls are TRBV15 and TRBJ2-1; 9 nucleotides agree with TRBD2. Germline V gene data show CDR1 as LNHNV and CDR2 as YYDKDF (reference sequence). Trimming removed 3 bases from V and 8 bases from J; junction bases left unmatched: 5. CDR3 length: 14 amino acids. The CDR3, as DNA: TGTGCCACCAGCAGGGTTCGCGGGGGGGATGAGCAGTTCTTC. Translating it yields CATSRVRGGDEQFF.

This chain joins TRBV28 and TRBJ2-7, with D unresolved. CDR3 length: 12 residues. The germline CDR1 and CDR2 sequences are MDHEN and SYDVKM. Trimming pared 2 bases from V and 2 bases from J, leaving 4 bases between. The DNA of the CDR3 is TGTGCCAGCAGTTTAGTCCCCTACGAGCAGTACTTC. Encoded protein: CASSLVPYEQYF.

This clone was counted only a few times. V usage is TRBV10-1 and J usage is TRBJ1-1; the D gene is possibly TRBD1 (5 bases). Germline V gene lookup returns CDR1 WNHNN and CDR2 SYGVQD (reference sequence). CDR3 length: 18 amino acids. V was shortened by 9 bases and J by 6 bases, with 32 bases between the two germline ends. CDR3 sequence: CARRRNPGRIRGTPEAFF. The DNA for the CDR3 is TGCGCCAGAAGACGAAACCCAGGGAGGATAAGGGGAACTCCTGAAGCTTTCTTT.